The 5 T cell receptor beta chains reported below all come from one sample, sequenced in a study of blood T cell repertoires in COVID-19. Some clones are missing from TCRdb's copy, which holds only in-frame ones; the method was immunoSEQ multiplex PCR. Of tens of thousands of clones in the sample, roughly 90% were seen once. Sequencing was done on a sample of peripheral blood. Source of these receptors: a human donor in a cohort sampled during active COVID-19.

This CDR3 is CASSVLPGRGSYEQYF. In nucleotides, the CDR3 is TGTGCCAGCAGTGTACTACCTGGGAGAGGCTCCTACGAGCAGTACTTC. The gene calls are TRBV6-1 and TRBJ2-7, with TRBD2 as a possible D gene (5 bases). The germline CDR1 and CDR2 sequences are MNHNS and SASEGT. This CDR3 is built from 16 residues. Trimming removed 4 bases from V and 0 bases from J, with 16 bases in between.

This rearrangement joins TRBV10-2 to TRBJ2-5; 8 nucleotides agree with TRBD2. CDR1 is WSHSY and CDR2 is SAAADI in the germline V gene. V dropped 4 bases and J dropped 2; count of bases not matched to a gene: 12. CDR3 length: 17 residues. CDR3 residues: CASSAAFGVAGQETQYF. The CDR3 DNA reads as TGCGCCAGCAGTGCAGCATTCGGGGTAGCGGGACAAGAGACCCAGTACTTC.

V and J are TRBV18 and TRBJ1-2; a weak D match, TRBD1 (5 bases). V was trimmed by 3 bases and J by 3 bases, leaving 17 bases between them. The CDR3 spans 16 residues. In germline, CDR1 is KGHSH, CDR2 LQKENI. The CDR3 DNA is TGTGCCAGCTCACCTTCCAACAGGAATGTCGACTATGGCTACACCTTC. Translated: CASSPSNRNVDYGYTF.

The rearrangement links TRBV6-5 to TRBJ2-1; 7 nucleotides line up with TRBD2. Germline values: CDR1 MNHEY, CDR2 SVGAGI. This CDR3 is 15 amino acids long. V lost 6 bases and J lost 2; bases outside the gene matches: 7. The CDR3 DNA reads as TGTGCCAGCAGGCCTAGCGGAGGGCCCTACAATGAGCAGTTCTTC. The encoded protein is CASRPSGGPYNEQFF.

V and J are TRBV25-1 and TRBJ2-5, with 8 bases that match TRBD1. J gave up 5 bases and V 4 bases, and 3 bases lay outside the gene matches. Germline assignment: CDR1 MGHDK and CDR2 SYGVNS. CDR3 length equals 13 residues. CDR3 residues: CASSAGGRETQYF. The CDR3 nucleotides read TGTGCCAGCAGTGCAGGGGGCAGGGAGACCCAGTACTTC.